This is a list of T cell receptor beta chains from one sample in a study of a mutant IDH1 vaccine in newly diagnosed glioma. Their cognate antigens are unknown. TCRdb's table, derived via immunoSEQ multiplex PCR, lists solely in-frame clones and lacks some. Of over 60,000 clones in the sample, about 89% were seen once. Sequenced material: PBMCs, taken from a glioma patient whose treatment included an IDH1 peptide vaccine. These receptors were taken from a man in his forties or fifties with glioma. Both conserved end residues are part of each CDR3. Each record gives: CDR3 DNA, CDR3 protein, clone size, V gene, D gene, J gene. D genes are given only for firm matches. For some rows the clone size is stated as once, few or many, or as a class when expanded; others skip it.

CDR3nt: TGTGCCAGCAGTTTATCAGGGATTCGGGGCTACACCTTC
CDR3aa: CASSLSGIRGYTF
abundance: -
v_gene: TRBV27
d_gene: -
j_gene: TRBJ1-2

CDR3nt: TGTGCCAGCAGTGAAGCGGGGCAGGGCGATTCCTACGAGCAGTACTTC
CDR3aa: CASSEAGQGDSYEQYF
abundance: -
v_gene: TRBV2
d_gene: -
j_gene: TRBJ2-7

CDR3nt: TGTGCCATCAGTGAGTCAATGAGGGGCTACACCTTC
CDR3aa: CAISESMRGYTF
abundance: -
v_gene: TRBV10-3
d_gene: -
j_gene: TRBJ1-2

CDR3nt: TGTGCCAGCAGCTTAAGGGCGGGATGGCCGGAAGAGACCCAGTACTTC
CDR3aa: CASSLRAGWPEETQYF
abundance: -
v_gene: TRBV11-2
d_gene: -
j_gene: TRBJ2-5

CDR3nt: TGTGCCAGCAGCCAAGGGGGATCAGTGGGGGCCTATGGCTACACCTTC
CDR3aa: CASSQGGSVGAYGYTF
abundance: -
v_gene: TRBV4-2
d_gene: -
j_gene: TRBJ1-2

CDR3nt: TGTGCCAGCAGTTCCGGACTAGCGGGCCACACAGATACGCAGTATTTT
CDR3aa: CASSSGLAGHTDTQYF
abundance: -
v_gene: TRBV27
d_gene: TRBD2
j_gene: TRBJ2-3

CDR3nt: TGTGCCAGCAGCTCCTCCCCGGTTAACTATGGCTACACCTTC
CDR3aa: CASSSSPVNYGYTF
abundance: once
v_gene: TRBV7-2
d_gene: -
j_gene: TRBJ1-2

CDR3nt: TGTGCCAGTAGTCCCCGGACAGGGAATCAGCCCCAGCATTTT
CDR3aa: CASSPRTGNQPQHF
abundance: -
v_gene: TRBV19
d_gene: TRBD1
j_gene: TRBJ1-5

CDR3nt: TGCGCCAGCAGCCAAGTCGGGGGCAGGGGAGCTTTCTTT
CDR3aa: CASSQVGGRGAFF
abundance: -
v_gene: TRBV4-1
d_gene: -
j_gene: TRBJ1-1

CDR3nt: TGTGCCATCAGTGAGGACGGGGTCTCGATGAACACTGAAGCTTTCTTT
CDR3aa: CAISEDGVSMNTEAFF
abundance: -
v_gene: TRBV10-3
d_gene: -
j_gene: TRBJ1-1

CDR3nt: TGTGCCAGCAGCTTAGCGGAGCAAGGGATGGTGGGAAGGACTGAAGCTTTCTTT
CDR3aa: CASSLAEQGMVGRTEAFF
abundance: -
v_gene: TRBV7-8
d_gene: -
j_gene: TRBJ1-1

CDR3nt: TGTGCCAGCAGCTTACAGGCTAGCGGGAGTCTGGGCACAGATACGCAGTATTTT
CDR3aa: CASSLQASGSLGTDTQYF
abundance: -
v_gene: TRBV7-2
d_gene: TRBD2
j_gene: TRBJ2-3

CDR3nt: TGTGCCAGCAGCTTGGGACTAGAGGGCGACGAGCAGTACTTC
CDR3aa: CASSLGLEGDEQYF
abundance: once
v_gene: TRBV7-2
d_gene: TRBD2
j_gene: TRBJ2-7

CDR3nt: TGTGCCATCAGTGATAAGGGAGCTTTTAGCAATCAGCCCCAGCATTTT
CDR3aa: CAISDKGAFSNQPQHF
abundance: many
v_gene: TRBV10-3
d_gene: -
j_gene: TRBJ1-5

CDR3nt: TGTGCCAGCAGCCCTGGACAGGGGGCCGACGCTGAAGCTTTCTTT
CDR3aa: CASSPGQGADAEAFF
abundance: -
v_gene: TRBV7-7
d_gene: TRBD1
j_gene: TRBJ1-1

CDR3nt: TGCGCCAGCAGCTTGGCAGGGGCGGTCTACAATGAGCAGTTCTTC
CDR3aa: CASSLAGAVYNEQFF
abundance: -
v_gene: TRBV5-1
d_gene: -
j_gene: TRBJ2-1

CDR3nt: TGTGCCAGTAGTACCCAGACAGGGGGGGGCAATCAGCCCCAGCATTTT
CDR3aa: CASSTQTGGGNQPQHF
abundance: -
v_gene: TRBV19
d_gene: TRBD1
j_gene: TRBJ1-5

CDR3nt: TGTGCCAGCAGTTACAAACAGGGGTACACTGAAGCTTTCTTT
CDR3aa: CASSYKQGYTEAFF
abundance: -
v_gene: TRBV6-6
d_gene: TRBD1
j_gene: TRBJ1-1

CDR3nt: TGTGCCAGCAGTCGCCGGCCGGGACTAGCCTACGAGCAGTACTTC
CDR3aa: CASSRRPGLAYEQYF
abundance: once
v_gene: TRBV27
d_gene: TRBD2
j_gene: TRBJ2-7